Listed below are T cell receptor beta chains from one sample, sequenced in a study of T cells in Graves' hyperthyroidism and ophthalmopathy. TCRdb re-called the multiplex PCR reads with MiXCR, one entry per CDR3 protein. The sample records around 520,000 distinct CDR3 sequences, less than 25% being singletons. Sequencing was done on a sample of blood. The receptors shown here come from a woman aged 25 to 39 with Graves' ophthalmopathy. Each CDR3 is given with its conserved first and last residue. D genes are given only for firm matches. Clone size is stated in some rows and not others, as once, few, many or a class when expanded.

d_call j_call cdr3_length v_call clone_size cdr3_aa cdr3_nt
TRBD2 TRBJ2-7 16 TRBV28 many CASSPPQASGPYEQYF TGTGCCAGCAGTCCCCCCCAGGCTAGCGGGCCCTACGAGCAGTACTTC
TRBD2 TRBJ2-7 16 TRBV11-2 few CASSPQTSGAEYEQYF TGTGCCAGCAGCCCACAGACTAGCGGGGCCGAGTACGAGCAGTACTTC
- TRBJ2-5 13 TRBV29-1 many CSVKLGGGETQYF TGCAGCGTCAAACTGGGTGGCGGGGAGACCCAGTACTTC
- TRBJ1-1 12 TRBV10-3 many CAIRATDTEAFF TGTGCCATCAGGGCCACAGACACTGAAGCTTTCTTT
- TRBJ1-5 14 TRBV6-1 many CASSAGGSNQPQHF TGTGCCAGCAGCGCCGGGGGAAGCAATCAGCCCCAGCATTTT
- TRBJ2-2 17 TRBV7-3 many CASSLGRNDFYAGELFF TGTGCCAGCAGCTTAGGGAGAAACGATTTTTACGCCGGGGAGCTGTTTTTT
TRBD2 TRBJ2-7 15 TRBV19 - CASSSLGTNNYEQYF TGTGCCAGTAGTAGCCTGGGGACTAACAACTACGAGCAGTACTTC
- TRBJ1-5 15 TRBV27 - CASRLGQNSNQPQHF TGTGCCAGCAGACTGGGACAAAATAGCAATCAGCCCCAGCATTTT
TRBD2 TRBJ2-4 16 TRBV12-3/TRBV12-4 many CASSLAGGLAKNIQYF TGTGCCAGCAGTCTAGCGGGGGGACTAGCCAAAAACATTCAGTACTTC
- TRBJ1-1 15 TRBV11-1 - CASSSRDGLNTEAFF TGTGCCAGCAGCTCCCGGGACGGATTGAACACTGAAGCTTTCTTT
TRBD1 TRBJ2-2 15 TRBV6-1 - CASRAGTGATGELFF TGTGCCAGCAGGGCCGGGACAGGGGCGACCGGGGAGCTGTTTTTT
- TRBJ2-7 13 TRBV19 many CASSMGDGYEQYF TGTGCCAGTAGCATGGGGGATGGATACGAGCAGTACTTC
- TRBJ2-5 14 TRBV2 - CASSEAASGETQYF TGTGCCAGCAGTGAAGCAGCCTCCGGGGAGACCCAGTACTTC
- TRBJ1-1 18 TRBV7-2 many CASSYQSGRTTMNTEAFF TGTGCCAGCAGCTATCAATCGGGCAGGACCACAATGAACACTGAAGCTTTCTTT
- TRBJ2-5 11 TRBV7-2 many CASRQGETQYF TGTGCCAGCAGACAGGGCGAGACCCAGTACTTC